The 24 T cell receptor beta chains below come from one sample, sequenced in a study of blood T cells in healthy people across ages. Next came a second PCR, run for about 7 to 12 cycles, which used a sample-barcoded 5' primer along with a J-beta primer mix. One entry per CDR3 protein results from TCRdb running MiXCR on the 5' RACE reads. The sample includes under 850,000 distinct CDR3 sequences, 35% to 40% of them seen just once. Sequences were obtained from blood. These receptors came from a man aged 18 to 29 in good health.

This clonotype appeared once. The genes are TRBV4-2 and TRBJ1-4; D gene uncertain. In germline, CDR1 is LGHNA, CDR2 YNFKEQ. The CDR3 sequence is 15 residues long. The V gene lost 4 bases and the J gene lost 6 bases, with 15 bases spanning the gap. The CDR3 is CASSLNSGADEKLFF. The CDR3 nucleotides read TGTGCCAGCAGCCTCAACAGTGGTGCTGATGAAAAACTGTTTTTT.

This clonotype came up a few times. The chain recombines TRBV12-3 or TRBV12-4 with TRBJ2-2; D is uncertain. This CDR3 spans 12 amino acids. With 2 bases removed from V and 7 bases from J, the gap between germline ends came to 5 bases. CDR3 in DNA: TGTGCCAGCAGTTTACTTTTCGGGGAGCTGTTTTTT. Protein product: CASSLLFGELFF.

This clonotype was detected a few times. The chain uses TRBV6-5 and TRBJ1-2, with D possibly matching TRBD1 (6 bases). Per germline, CDR1 MNHEY and CDR2 SVGAGI. Trimming stripped 6 bases from V and 1 base from J, with 9 bases between. The CDR3 covers 13 residues. The CDR3 is CASRADSNYGYTF. Written as DNA, the CDR3 is TGTGCCAGCAGGGCGGACAGTAACTATGGCTACACCTTC.

The CDR3 loop is CASSLEGLAQFF. The CDR3 DNA reads as TGTGCCAGCAGTTTAGAGGGACTGGCTCAGTTCTTC. The chain combines TRBV12-3 or TRBV12-4 with TRBJ2-1; D might be TRBD2 (6 bases). Trimming took 1 base from V and 13 from J, leaving 11 bases between them. CDR3 length: 12 amino acids.

The chain couples TRBV30 to TRBJ1-2; possibly TRBD1 for D (6 bases). CDR3 length equals 13 residues. Germline CDR1 is GTSNPN and CDR2 is SVGIG (reference sequence). The germline V and J ends were trimmed by 3 bases and 1 base, with 9 bases remaining between them. The DNA for the CDR3 is TGTGCCTGGAGGGACAGCGATAACTATGGCTACACCTTC. It yields the protein CAWRDSDNYGYTF. Drawing the rest from reference TRBV30 and TRBJ1-2, the complete variable domain is SQTIHQWPATLVQPVGSPLSLECTVEGTSNPNLYWYRQAAGRGLQLLFYSVGIGQISSEVPQNLSASRPQDRQFILSSKKLLLSDSGFYLCAWRDSDNYGYTFGSGTRLTVV.

This clonotype was observed once. A much larger clone sits a single nucleotide away, making a read error possible. The chain has TRBV12-3 or TRBV12-4 and TRBJ2-3; the match to TRBD2 covers 12 bases. The CDR3 is made up of 14 amino acids. CDR3 protein: CAGSQLAGGDTQYF. In DNA form, the CDR3 reads TGTGCCGGCAGTCAACTAGCGGGGGGAGATACGCAGTATTTT.

The chain has TRBV6-2 or TRBV6-3 and TRBJ2-4; 8 positions match TRBD2. Germline assignment: CDR1 MNHEY and CDR2 SVGEGT. V gave up 2 bases and J gave up 6 bases; unmatched junction bases: 6. The CDR3 consists of 15 residues. CDR3 bases: TGTGCCAGCAGTTACCCGGGAGGGGACTTAAACATTCAGTACTTC. It is translated as CASSYPGGDLNIQYF.

On this clonotype itself: One junction end does not reproduce the germline sequence, and a read error may be involved. CDR3 sequence reads: CVSSPSEGDNQETQYF. The CDR3 DNA reads TGCGTCAGCAGCCCGAGCGAGGGTGATAACCAAGAGACCCAGTACTTC. This chain joins TRBV4-1 and TRBJ2-5; D perhaps matches TRBD2 (5 bases). From germline, CDR1 is MGHRA and CDR2 YSYEKL. The CDR3 runs to 16 residues.

The chain joins TRBV20-1 to TRBJ2-1; D possibly corresponds to TRBD1 (7 bases). The CDR3 sequence is 15 residues long. In germline, CDR1 is DFQATT, CDR2 SNEGSKA (reference sequence). Trimming took off 1 base at V and 8 bases at J, with 18 bases between the two ends. CDR3 region: CSARGGRGVRDEQFF. The CDR3, as DNA: TGCAGTGCTAGAGGAGGCAGGGGGGTGAGGGATGAGCAGTTCTTC.

The rearrangement links TRBV19 to TRBJ1-5; D is possibly TRBD1 (6 bases). Looked up from germline, CDR1 is LNHDA and CDR2 is SQIVND (reference sequence). The CDR3 has 12 residues. V was clipped by 3 bases and J by 7 bases, with 7 bases between them. CDR3 nucleotide sequence: TGTGCCAGTAGTATGGGGGCACAGCCCCAGCATTTT. As protein: CASSMGAQPQHF.

This clonotype has more than one count but fewer than ten. CDR3 amino acids: CASSKRGETQYF. In DNA, the CDR3 is TGTGCCAGCAGCAAGCGGGGCGAGACCCAGTACTTC. The chain is built from TRBV12-3 or TRBV12-4 and TRBJ2-5, with 7 bases fitting TRBD2. Trimming took 6 bases from V and 5 from J; bases not matched to a gene: 3. This CDR3 is built from 12 residues.

The rearrangement links TRBV3-1 to TRBJ1-3, with 7 nucleotides matching TRBD1. Trimming at V came to 4 bases and at J to 1 base, leaving 16 bases not matched to a gene. The CDR3 runs 19 residues. Germline V lookup: CDR1 LGHDT, CDR2 YNNKEL (reference sequence). CDR3 amino acids: CASSLRRQGYVRSGNTIYF. CDR3 DNA: TGTGCCAGCAGCCTTCGGCGACAGGGCTACGTGAGGTCTGGAAACACCATATATTTT. Full variable domain (outside the CDR3, taken from reference TRBV3-1 and TRBJ1-3): DTAVSQTPKYLVTQMGNDKSIKCEQNLGHDTMYWYKQDSKKFLKIMFSYNNKELIINETVPNRFSPKSPDKAHLNLHINSLELGDSAVYFCASSLRRQGYVRSGNTIYFGEGSWLTVV.

This chain uses TRBV7-2 with TRBJ2-1; TRBD2 matches 11 bases. The ends lost 4 bases at V and 7 bases at J; junction bases unmatched: 9. The CDR3 covers 16 residues. Germline V gives CDR1 SGHTA, CDR2 FQGNSA. The CDR3 DNA reads TGTGCCAGCAGCTCCGCCCTAGCGGGGGGTCATAATGAGCAGTTCTTC. It yields the protein CASSSALAGGHNEQFF.

This chain connects TRBV13 to TRBJ2-1; 12 bases are shared with TRBD2. The CDR3 runs 17 residues. Germline-derived CDR1 and CDR2 are PRHDT and FYEKMQ (reference sequence). Trimming removed 3 bases from V and 9 bases from J; junction bases left unmatched: 12. This CDR3 reads CASSFPFASGGGAEQFF. The DNA of the CDR3 is TGTGCCAGCAGCTTCCCCTTCGCTAGCGGGGGGGGGGCTGAGCAGTTCTTC. The full variable domain, in which reference TRBV13 and TRBJ2-1 provide the parts outside the CDR3, is AAGVIQSPRHLIKEKRETATLKCYPIPRHDTVYWYQQGPGQDPQFLISFYEKMQSDKGSIPDRFSAQQFSDYHSELNMSSLELGDSALYFCASSFPFASGGGAEQFFGPGTRLTVL.

CDR3 in amino acids: CASSPWGAVGTEAFF. Here the CDR3 DNA reads TGTGCCAGCAGTCCCTGGGGGGCAGTAGGCACTGAAGCTTTCTTT. V and J are TRBV28 and TRBJ1-1, with D maybe TRBD1 (6 bases). Germline lookup yields CDR1 MDHEN and CDR2 SYDVKM. This CDR3 region has 15 residues. Trimming shortened V by 5 bases and J by 4 bases, and 17 bases separated the two germline ends. Full variable domain (outside the CDR3, taken from reference TRBV28 and TRBJ1-1): DVKVTQSSRYLVKRTGEKVFLECVQDMDHENMFWYRQDPGLGLRLIYFSYDVKMKEKGDIPEGYSVSREKKERFSLILESASTNQTSMYLCASSPWGAVGTEAFFGQGTRLTVV.

This clonotype was picked up a small number of times. This sequence joins TRBV12-3 or TRBV12-4 and TRBJ2-1; TRBD2 matches at 7 bases. This CDR3 has 13 amino acids. V lost 5 bases, J lost 8 bases, and 6 bases stayed unmatched. The CDR3 sequence: CASSQGGADEQFF. CDR3 bases: TGTGCCAGCAGTCAGGGAGGGGCCGATGAGCAGTTCTTC.

V is TRBV7-2 and J is TRBJ2-5, with 7 bases that match TRBD2. This CDR3 has 15 residues. The trim removed 3 bases at V and 7 bases at J, leaving 11 bases unmatched. CDR1 and CDR2 from the germline V gene are SGHTA and FQGNSA. CDR3: CASSLSGGVFGTQYF. The CDR3 DNA reads TGTGCCAGCAGCTTGTCGGGGGGAGTTTTCGGGACCCAGTACTTC.

The V gene is TRBV5-5, the J gene TRBJ2-3; D is unclear. CDR1 is SGHKS and CDR2 is YYEKEE in the germline V gene (reference sequence). Trimming took off 0 bases at V and 0 bases at J, with 11 bases between the two ends. The length of the CDR3 is 16 residues. CDR3 DNA: TGTGCCAGCAGCTTGGGGAGTGACACTAGCACAGATACGCAGTATTTT. Translating gives CASSLGSDTSTDTQYF.

In this sample, this clonotype turned up a few times. The V call is TRBV20-1, the J call TRBJ2-5; TRBD2 matches at 11 bases. The CDR3 is 13 amino acids. V lost 1 base and J lost 11; bases outside the gene matches: 6. CDR1 DFQATT and CDR2 SNEGSKA come from the germline V gene (reference sequence). The CDR3 region has the DNA TGCAGTGCTAGAGTGGGGGGACTAGCGGAGCAGTACTTC. Residues: CSARVGGLAEQYF.

This chain links TRBV2 with TRBJ1-4; D gene unclear. Deletions cut 5 bases from V and 7 bases from J, with 2 bases between. The CDR3 length is 10 residues. CDR1 is SNHLY, CDR2 FYNNEI, per germline. In nucleotides, the CDR3 is TGTGCCAGCAGTAGTGAAAAACTGTTTTTT. This encodes CASSSEKLFF.

This chain connects TRBV6-2 or TRBV6-3 to TRBJ1-4; D may be TRBD1 (5 bases). V was shortened by 2 bases and J by 8 bases, with 15 bases between the two germline ends. Germline V gene data show CDR1 as MNHEY and CDR2 as SVGEGT. The CDR3 has 15 amino acids. The CDR3 sequence is CASSYPVRGTEKLFF. In DNA form, the CDR3 reads TGTGCCAGCAGTTACCCTGTTCGGGGGACCGAAAAACTGTTTTTT.

This clonotype is a singleton in its sample. The gene calls are TRBV7-2 and TRBJ1-2, with a weak D call TRBD1 (6 bases). Germline V gene sequence: CDR1 SGHTA, CDR2 FQGNSA. The V end was cut by 1 base, the J end by 3 bases, with 12 bases between. The CDR3 has 15 residues. As DNA, the CDR3 is TGTGCCAGCAGCTTAGGTTCGGGGGCAGACTATGGCTACACCTTC. Its translation: CASSLGSGADYGYTF.

The J gene is TRBJ1-2, the V gene TRBV7-3; TRBD1 matches 7 bases. V shed 5 bases, J shed 7 bases, and the junction held 1 base outside the gene matches. Germline V lookup: CDR1 SGHTA, CDR2 FQGTGA. The CDR3 loop spans 11 amino acids. CDR3 nucleotide sequence: TGTGCCAGCAGCGCAGGGGGTGGCTACACCTTC. Translation: CASSAGGGYTF.

The V call is TRBV27, the J call TRBJ1-2; a possible D gene is TRBD1 (5 bases). With 5 bases removed from V and 0 bases from J, the gap between germline ends came to 16 bases. The CDR3 contains 16 residues. Per germline, CDR1 MNHEY and CDR2 SMNVEV (reference sequence). CDR3 sequence (DNA): TGTGCCAGCAGTCCTTGGGCGGGGCGAGCTAACTATGGCTACACCTTC. Protein product: CASSPWAGRANYGYTF.